The 4 T cell receptor beta chains reported below all come from one sample, sequenced in a study of beta chain features in type 1 diabetes. As every portion of the isolated RNA was reverse transcribed, the sequencing read expressed TCRB transcripts. Using immunoSEQ multiplex PCR, the repertoire was profiled, and TCRdb retains in-frame clones only, with some absent. The sample consists of 400,000 to 550,000 clones, about 10% of them appearing once. The sample comprised naive CD4+ T cells from blood. The source of these receptors is a woman aged 18 to 35 in good health.

V and J are TRBV14 and TRBJ1-2; D may be TRBD1 (6 bases). In germline, CDR1 is SGHDN, CDR2 FVKESK. The CDR3 has 14 amino acids. V was clipped by 1 base and J by 4 bases, with 10 bases between them. CDR3 protein: CASSQAPQGYGYTF. The CDR3 DNA reads as TGTGCCAGCAGCCAAGCCCCACAGGGCTATGGCTACACCTTC.

This clone was picked up a small number of times. The sample holds other DNA sequences that translate to the same CDR3. The chain has TRBV30 and TRBJ1-1; 8 bases align to TRBD1. This CDR3 is built from 13 residues. Germline CDR1 reads GTSNPN; CDR2 reads SVGIG (reference sequence). V lost 0 bases and J lost 11; bases outside the gene matches: 8. The CDR3 protein is CAWSVQGGAGAFF. CDR3 bases: TGTGCCTGGAGTGTACAGGGGGGAGCGGGTGCTTTCTTT.

As for this clone: Relative to the germline gene, one junction end is altered; a read error may explain this. At the DNA level, this CDR3 is encoded by other sequences in the same sample as well. The J gene is TRBJ2-1, the V gene TRBV7-2, with 11 bases lining up with TRBD2. The CDR3 sequence is 15 residues long. The germline CDR1 and CDR2 sequences are SGHTA and FQGNSA. CDR3 sequence: CASSLAGGTYNEQFF. Here the CDR3 DNA reads TGTGCCAGCAGCCTAGCGGGGGGAACATACAATGAGCAGTTCTTC.

The rearrangement uses TRBV19 and TRBJ2-5; no firm D call. Deletions cut 6 bases from V and 3 bases from J, with 5 bases between. This CDR3 region has 11 residues. Germline V gene sequence: CDR1 LNHDA, CDR2 SQIVND (reference sequence). The CDR3, as DNA: TGTGCCAGTAGCGTAAAAGAGACCCAGTACTTC. This sequence encodes CASSVKETQYF.